Each of the 31 T cell receptor beta chains below was sequenced from the same sample in a study of a mutant IDH1 vaccine in newly diagnosed glioma. Here immunoSEQ multiplex PCR was the method, and the copy in TCRdb shows in-frame clones only, minus some. The profile covers around 61,000 clones, with roughly 80% appearing a single time and around 5% taken by the ten largest. Which antigens these TCRs recognize remains unknown. This sample's time point: week 47, end of study. Every vaccination contained 300 ug of the mutant IDH1 20-mer peptide and was paired with topical imiquimod. Sequenced material: PBMCs, taken from a glioma patient whose treatment included an IDH1 peptide vaccine. The receptors were gathered from a man aged 50-59 years with glioma.

The rearrangement uses TRBV7-9 and TRBJ2-5, with 11 bases aligning to TRBD1. The CDR3 has 15 amino acids. J was trimmed by 5 bases and V by 5 bases; bases with no gene match: 7. Germline loops: CDR1 SEHNR, CDR2 FQNEAQ (reference sequence). The CDR3 DNA sequence: TGTGCCAGCAGCCCTAGGACAGGGGGCTGGGAGACCCAGTACTTC. Its translation is CASSPRTGGWETQYF.

The chain links TRBV29-1 to TRBJ2-7; maybe TRBD1 (6 bases). In germline, CDR1 is SQVTM, CDR2 ANQGSEA. The CDR3 has 14 residues. The V gene lost 5 bases and the J gene lost 0 bases, with 14 bases spanning the gap. The CDR3 DNA sequence: TGCAGCGTTAGTCGACAGGCCCTCTCCTACGAGCAGTACTTC. Protein: CSVSRQALSYEQYF.

This clone was observed once. This sequence joins TRBV7-2 and TRBJ1-2, with 9 bases fitting TRBD1. The CDR3 runs 15 residues. Germline CDR1 is SGHTA and CDR2 is FQGNSA. With 4 bases clipped from V and 3 bases from J, the junction kept 6 bases outside the gene matches. CDR3 residues: CASSSYRGQDYGYTF. The CDR3 DNA reads TGTGCCAGCAGCTCCTACAGGGGGCAAGACTATGGCTACACCTTC.

Only one count was recorded for this clone. The chain employs TRBV18 and TRBJ1-5; D unclear. The CDR3 spans 15 residues. Germline V gene data show CDR1 as KGHSH and CDR2 as LQKENI. Deletions cut 0 bases from V and 9 bases from J, with 15 bases between. Here the CDR3 DNA reads TGTGCCAGCTCACCACCGTCCGGGCAGCAGCGGCCCCAGCATTTT. It codes for CASSPPSGQQRPQHF.

The CDR3 region is CSVEDLRGLNEQFF. CDR3 sequence (DNA): TGCAGCGTTGAAGATCTCCGAGGACTTAATGAGCAGTTCTTC. The chain combines TRBV29-1 with TRBJ2-1, with D possibly matching TRBD2 (5 bases). CDR1 and CDR2 (germline): SQVTM, ANQGSEA. The CDR3 consists of 14 residues. With 0 bases removed from V and 7 bases from J, the gap between germline ends came to 13 bases.

The chain employs TRBV5-6 and TRBJ2-1; tentative D call: TRBD2 (7 bases). This CDR3 is built from 13 residues. Per the germline V gene, CDR1 is SGHDT and CDR2 is YYEEEE. The V and J ends lost 3 bases and 7 bases respectively, with 11 bases between them. The CDR3 loop is CASSWGGPNEQFF. CDR3 coding DNA: TGTGCCAGCAGCTGGGGGGGGCCAAATGAGCAGTTCTTC.

The chain is built from TRBV27 and TRBJ1-1; D ambiguous. V lost 5 bases, J lost 1 base, and 20 bases lay in between. CDR3 length equals 17 residues. The germline V gene encodes CDR1 MNHEY and CDR2 SMNVEV (reference sequence). DNA for the CDR3: TGTGCCAGCAGTCCAGTAGGGTGGGTCAGCAGGAACACTGAAGCTTTCTTT. Translating gives CASSPVGWVSRNTEAFF.

This chain links TRBV9 with TRBJ1-2; D unresolved. Trimming stripped 0 bases from V and 5 bases from J, with 17 bases between. The CDR3 is made up of 16 amino acids. The germline gives CDR1 SGDLS, CDR2 YYNGEE. The CDR3 reads CASSVGADAGIYGYTF. The DNA for the CDR3 is TGTGCCAGCAGCGTAGGAGCGGACGCTGGGATTTATGGCTACACCTTC.

CDR3 loop: CAISVGASEAFF. The CDR3 DNA is TGTGCCATCAGTGTGGGGGCGTCTGAAGCTTTCTTT. The chain has TRBV10-3 and TRBJ1-1; D might be TRBD1 (6 bases). In germline, CDR1 is ENHRY, CDR2 SYGVKD. The CDR3 consists of 12 residues. V lost 4 bases, J lost 6 bases, and 9 bases lay in between.

V and J are TRBV7-2 and TRBJ2-7; TRBD1 agrees at 10 bases. In germline, CDR1 is SGHTA, CDR2 FQGNSA. V was pared by 2 bases and J by 4 bases, with 5 bases of the junction left unmatched. This CDR3 region has 15 residues. The CDR3, as DNA: TGTGCCAGCAGCTTATGGGGACAGGGGACGTACGAGCAGTACTTC. It encodes CASSLWGQGTYEQYF.

The chain carries TRBV5-4 and TRBJ2-7; no definite D call. V lost 4 bases and J lost 3, with 5 bases in between. Germline CDR1 is SGHNT and CDR2 is YYREEE (reference sequence). The CDR3 sequence is 11 residues long. The CDR3 loop is CASSLNYEQYF. CDR3 nucleotide sequence: TGTGCCAGCAGCCTGAACTACGAGCAGTACTTC.

CDR3: CASSPLGGLVNHEQYF. The CDR3 DNA reads TGTGCCAGCAGCCCCTTGGGGGGTTTAGTGAACCACGAGCAGTACTTC. V gene TRBV11-2 combines with J gene TRBJ2-7, with D possibly TRBD2 on 6 matching bases. Germline CDR1 SGHAT, CDR2 FQNNGV. The CDR3 has 16 residues. The V and J ends lost 5 bases and 5 bases respectively, with 22 bases between them.

The chain is built from TRBV5-6 and TRBJ1-5; D remains unclear. Germline CDR1 SGHDT, CDR2 YYEEEE. The CDR3 contains 15 residues. V dropped 3 bases and J dropped 8 bases, with 18 bases sitting between them. CDR3 coding DNA: TGTGCCAGCAGCTCGCTAGCGGGCGGGGTGGAGCCCCAGCATTTT. This gives the protein CASSSLAGGVEPQHF. Supplemented by reference TRBV5-6 and TRBJ1-5, the full variable domain reads DAGVTQSPTHLIKTRGQQVTLRCSPKSGHDTVSWYQQALGQGPQFIFQYYEEEERQRGNFPDRFSGHQFPNYSSELNVNALLLGDSALYLCASSSLAGGVEPQHFGDGTRLSIL.

This clone is classed as medium-sized (0.01 to 0.1%). V and J are TRBV4-2 and TRBJ1-3; tentative D call: TRBD1 (5 bases). Trimming pared 6 bases from V and 4 bases from J, leaving 10 bases between. The germline gives CDR1 LGHNA, CDR2 YNFKEQ. This CDR3 region has 13 residues. The CDR3 region is CASRGTPGNTIYF. The DNA for the CDR3 is TGTGCCAGCAGAGGGACTCCAGGAAACACCATATATTTT.

V is TRBV25-1 and J is TRBJ1-4; no definite D call. The CDR3 sequence is 14 residues long. Germline V gene lookup returns CDR1 MGHDK and CDR2 SYGVNS. V lost 2 bases and J 7 bases, leaving 11 bases between the germline ends. CDR3 sequence: CASSESIRREKLFF. In nucleotides, the CDR3 is TGTGCCAGCAGTGAAAGCATCCGGCGTGAAAAACTGTTTTTT.

The chain links TRBV5-6 to TRBJ1-3; D may be TRBD1 (6 bases). Germline V gene data show CDR1 as SGHDT and CDR2 as YYEEEE. CDR3 length: 15 amino acids. The germline V and J ends were trimmed by 0 bases and 2 bases, with 9 bases remaining between them. CDR3 nucleotides: TGTGCCAGCAGCTTGGACAGGGAGACTGGAAACACCATATATTTT. Protein: CASSLDRETGNTIYF.

This chain uses TRBV19 with TRBJ1-5, with a possible D match to TRBD1 (5 bases). Trimming cost V 5 bases and J 0 bases, with 14 bases left between them. The CDR3 is 16 residues long. The V gene's germline CDR1 is LNHDA and CDR2 SQIVND (reference sequence). As DNA, the CDR3 is TGTGCCAGTAGTGTGGACACTACAGGTAGCAATCAGCCCCAGCATTTT. Amino acids: CASSVDTTGSNQPQHF.

The chain is built from TRBV6-1 and TRBJ1-2; possibly TRBD1 for D (5 bases). CDR1 MNHNS and CDR2 SASEGT come from the germline V gene. This CDR3 is built from 13 residues. Trimming removed 5 bases at V and 7 bases at J, with 14 bases between. The CDR3 here is CASSTFRETGYTF. Here the CDR3 DNA reads TGTGCCAGCAGTACTTTCAGGGAGACTGGCTACACCTTC.

The chain uses TRBV9 and TRBJ1-1; D is unresolved. Between the trimmed V and J ends, which lost 0 bases and 5 bases, there was a span of 5 bases. This CDR3 region has 12 residues. Germline-derived CDR1 and CDR2 are SGDLS and YYNGEE. The CDR3 coding sequence is TGTGCCAGCAGCGTAGATGGTACTGAAGCTTTCTTT. Protein: CASSVDGTEAFF.

V usage is TRBV6-1 and J usage is TRBJ2-1; D ambiguous. The V and J ends lost 5 bases and 10 bases respectively, with 6 bases between them. CDR3 size: 10 residues. Germline V gene data show CDR1 as MNHNS and CDR2 as SASEGT. In DNA form, the CDR3 reads TGTGCCAGCAGTACTACCGAGCAGTTCTTC. It yields the protein CASSTTEQFF.

This clone was found a few times. The CDR3 loop is CASSRETGGLDTQYF. The CDR3 region has the DNA TGTGCCAGCAGCCGCGAAACAGGGGGGCTAGATACGCAGTATTTT. The rearrangement joins TRBV7-2 to TRBJ2-3; 8 bases match TRBD1. Germline V gives CDR1 SGHTA, CDR2 FQGNSA. V dropped 5 bases and J dropped 5; count of bases not matched to a gene: 9. The length of the CDR3 is 15 residues.

The chain joins TRBV6-6 to TRBJ2-5, with D unresolved. Trimming took 5 bases from V and 4 from J, leaving 8 bases between them. CDR1 and CDR2 (germline): MNHNY, SVGAGI (reference sequence). This CDR3 has 12 amino acids. The CDR3 DNA follows: TGTGCCAGCAGTCCTCGCCTAGAGACCCAGTACTTC. Protein product: CASSPRLETQYF.

V gene TRBV4-1 combines with J gene TRBJ1-3; D is possibly TRBD1 (6 bases). CDR3 length equals 14 residues. Germline V lookup: CDR1 MGHRA, CDR2 YSYEKL. V was shortened by 4 bases and J by 2 bases, with 9 bases between the two germline ends. Written as DNA, the CDR3 is TGCGCCAGCAGCCCGTGGACAGCTGGAAACACCATATATTTT. Its translation is CASSPWTAGNTIYF.

The chain combines TRBV29-1 with TRBJ2-2, with D uncertain. Germline V gene lookup returns CDR1 SQVTM and CDR2 ANQGSEA. The CDR3 loop spans 14 amino acids. V was shortened by 0 bases and J by 5 bases, with 10 bases between the two germline ends. The CDR3 DNA reads as TGCAGCGTTGAAGATGGCAGGTTAACCGGGGAGCTGTTTTTT. It codes for CSVEDGRLTGELFF.

J is TRBJ1-1 and V is TRBV19, with 10 bases matching TRBD1. Germline V gives CDR1 LNHDA, CDR2 SQIVND (reference sequence). V dropped 4 bases and J dropped 3; count of bases not matched to a gene: 2. The length of the CDR3 is 14 residues. The CDR3 DNA is TGTGCCAGTAGTAGGACAGGGGGATACACTGAAGCTTTCTTT. Residues: CASSRTGGYTEAFF. The complete variable domain, with remaining parts taken from reference TRBV19 and TRBJ1-1, reads DGGITQSPKYLFRKEGQNVTLSCEQNLNHDAMYWYRQDPGQGLRLIYYSQIVNDFQKGDIAEGYSVSREKKESFPLTVTSAQKNPTAFYLCASSRTGGYTEAFFGQGTRLTVV.

The chain combines TRBV27 with TRBJ2-3; 7 positions agree with TRBD1. Trimming cost V 8 bases and J 3 bases; bases outside gene matches: 11. CDR1 is MNHEY, CDR2 SMNVEV, per germline (reference sequence). The CDR3 totals 15 residues. This chain's CDR3 is CASGHRGVGTDTQYF. The CDR3 DNA reads as TGTGCCAGCGGGCACAGGGGCGTTGGGACAGATACGCAGTATTTT.

The chain combines TRBV19 with TRBJ1-2; no clear D gene. This CDR3 is 14 amino acids long. CDR1 and CDR2 (germline): LNHDA, SQIVND (reference sequence). V shed 3 bases and J shed 3 bases, with 11 bases lying between them. The CDR3 here is CASSISGRDYGYTF. The CDR3, as DNA: TGTGCCAGTAGTATTAGTGGCCGAGACTATGGCTACACCTTC. Looking up the rest from reference TRBV19 and TRBJ1-2 gives the full variable domain: DGGITQSPKYLFRKEGQNVTLSCEQNLNHDAMYWYRQDPGQGLRLIYYSQIVNDFQKGDIAEGYSVSREKKESFPLTVTSAQKNPTAFYLCASSISGRDYGYTFGSGTRLTVV.

The chain recombines TRBV6-7 with TRBJ2-7; tentatively, D is TRBD1 (5 bases). TRBV6-7 carries the ORF label, with uncertain function. CDR3 length equals 13 residues. V lost 8 bases, J lost 5 bases, and 16 bases lay in between. CDR3 loop: CASRAGFKDEQYF. CDR3 bases: TGTGCCAGCCGGGCAGGGTTTAAGGACGAGCAGTACTTC.

The chain uses TRBV30 and TRBJ2-7; D is unclear. Germline lookup yields CDR1 GTSNPN and CDR2 SVGIG (reference sequence). The CDR3 is 11 residues long. Trimming took 2 bases from V and 6 from J, leaving 8 bases between them. CDR3 DNA sequence: TGTGCCTGGAGTCCCCTGGTCGAGCAGTACTTC. Its translation: CAWSPLVEQYF.

This chain connects TRBV30 to TRBJ1-4; no clear D gene. CDR1 and CDR2 (germline): GTSNPN, SVGIG (reference sequence). The V gene lost 1 base and the J gene lost 8 bases, with 8 bases spanning the gap. The CDR3 consists of 12 residues. The CDR3 here is CAWSDTLEKLFF. The DNA for the CDR3 is TGTGCCTGGAGTGACACCCTCGAAAAACTGTTTTTT.

The chain joins TRBV7-9 to TRBJ1-2; 8 bases match TRBD1. Germline V lookup: CDR1 SEHNR, CDR2 FQNEAQ (reference sequence). Trimming took 4 bases from V and 7 from J; bases not matched to a gene: 11. The CDR3 consists of 15 residues. DNA of the CDR3: TGTGCCAGCAGCTCCGAGTTCGCAGGGGGCGGTGGCTACACCTTC. Encoded protein: CASSSEFAGGGGYTF.